A selection of T cell receptor beta chains follows, all from one sample in a study of blood T cell repertoires in COVID-19. The protocol was immunoSEQ multiplex PCR, while the TCRdb copy is restricted to in-frame clones and leaves out a portion. The sample has over 200,000 clones; 83% are singletons. Sequencing was carried out using peripheral blood. These receptors came from a woman aged 25 to 39 with COVID-19, enrolled during active disease. Both conserved end residues are part of each CDR3. The order of the fields is J gene, clone size, V gene, D gene, CDR3 length, CDR3 DNA, CDR3 protein. D genes are given only for firm matches. For some rows the clone size is stated as once, few or many, or as a class when expanded; others skip it.

TRBJ2-7 | . | TRBV30 | . | 15 | TGTGCCTTCCGCCGACGGGACTCGTACTACTACGAGCAGTACTTC | CAFRRRDSYYYEQYF
TRBJ2-1 | . | TRBV9 | . | 15 | TGTGCCAGCAGCCCAATGGTACTTACCTACAATGAGCAGTTCTTC | CASSPMVLTYNEQFF
TRBJ2-7 | . | TRBV29-1 | . | 12 | TGCAGCGTTGACGGACTGCTCGGGGAGCAGTACTTC | CSVDGLLGEQYF
TRBJ1-2 | . | TRBV27 | . | 14 | TGTGCCAGCAGTGGGGTGGTTGCCGACAGGGGCTACACCTTC | CASSGVVADRGYTF
TRBJ2-7 | few | TRBV27 | . | 13 | TGTGCCAGCAGTCTCGACAGGCGCTACGAGCAGTACTTC | CASSLDRRYEQYF
TRBJ2-5 | . | TRBV7-2 | TRBD2 | 19 | TGTGCCAGCAGCCAAACCCTGGGGGCGGGAGGGAACAAGGAGGAGACCCAGTACTTC | CASSQTLGAGGNKEETQYF
TRBJ2-2 | . | TRBV19 | TRBD1 | 14 | TGTGCCACTAAGGACAGGGGGGGTTCCGGGGAGCTGTTTTTT | CATKDRGGSGELFF
TRBJ1-4 | once | TRBV7-3 | . | 15 | TGTGCCAGCAGCTCCTCCGGGACATCAGGGGAAAAACTGTTTTTT | CASSSSGTSGEKLFF
TRBJ1-3 | . | TRBV28 | . | 15 | TGTGCCAGCAGTTTCGCTGAGGGCGCCGGAAACACCATATATTTT | CASSFAEGAGNTIYF
TRBJ2-1 | . | TRBV30 | . | 13 | TGTGCCTGGAGTGGTGGCCAATACAATGAGCAGTTCTTC | CAWSGGQYNEQFF
TRBJ1-1 | . | TRBV11-1 | TRBD1 | 16 | TGTGCCAGCAGTCAGGACAGGGGATTAGCGGGCGCTGAAGCTTTCTTT | CASSQDRGLAGAEAFF
TRBJ2-4 | . | TRBV19 | . | 14 | TGTGCCAGTAGTACCAATGAGGCCAAAAACATTCAGTACTTC | CASSTNEAKNIQYF
TRBJ2-3 | . | TRBV7-3 | TRBD1 | 17 | TGTGCCAGCAGCTTAATCGGCACAGGGGATTCCACAGATACGCAGTATTTT | CASSLIGTGDSTDTQYF
TRBJ1-5 | . | TRBV12-3/TRBV12-4 | TRBD1 | 13 | TGTGTCAGCAGTTACAGGGGGCATCAGCCCCAGCATTTT | CVSSYRGHQPQHF
TRBJ2-2 | . | TRBV5-5 | . | 15 | TGTGCCAGCAGCTTGGCGGCAAGGGGATCCGGGGAGCTGTTTTTT | CASSLAARGSGELFF
TRBJ2-3 | . | TRBV13 | . | 14 | TGTGCCAGCAGCTTACTTATCGGGGTAGATACGCAGTATTTT | CASSLLIGVDTQYF
TRBJ2-1 | . | TRBV19 | TRBD1 | 15 | TGTGCCAGTAGTACCTTATCCGGACAGGGGGCGAAGCAGTTCTTC | CASSTLSGQGAKQFF
TRBJ2-7 | . | TRBV7-9 | . | 12 | TGTGCCAGCAGCTTAAATAACGCGGAGCAGTACTTC | CASSLNNAEQYF
TRBJ2-1 | once | TRBV2 | TRBD2 | 15 | TGTGCCAGCAGTGAATGGGGACTAGCGAGCAATGAGCAGTTCTTC | CASSEWGLASNEQFF
TRBJ1-6 | . | TRBV18 | . | 17 | TGTGCCAGCTCACCACGGCTACAGGGTCCCTATAATTCACCCCTCCACTTT | CASSPRLQGPYNSPLHF
TRBJ2-5 | . | TRBV7-3 | . | 14 | TGTGCCAGCAGCTTCGGCAGGGGCGAAGAGACCCAGTACTTC | CASSFGRGEETQYF
TRBJ2-2 | . | TRBV6-2/TRBV6-3 | TRBD1 | 18 | TGTGCCAGCAGTTATTCGCGCCCGGGACAGGGCGACACCGGGGAGCTGTTTTTT | CASSYSRPGQGDTGELFF
TRBJ1-4 | . | TRBV28 | TRBD1 | 16 | TGTGCCAGCAACTCCCCTTGGGACAGGGTGAATGAAAAACTGTTTTTT | CASNSPWDRVNEKLFF
TRBJ2-3 | . | TRBV27 | TRBD2 | 14 | TGTGCCAGCAGTCCAGCGGGAGAGGCAGATACGCAGTATTTT | CASSPAGEADTQYF
TRBJ2-3 | . | TRBV4-3 | TRBD2 | 17 | TGCGCCAGCAGCCAGGTCCTTAGCGGGAGTTTGGCAGATACGCAGTATTTT | CASSQVLSGSLADTQYF
TRBJ2-1 | . | TRBV19 | . | 14 | TGTGCCAGTATAGGGGGTGGCGCCTACAATGAGCAGTTCTTC | CASIGGGAYNEQFF
TRBJ2-5 | . | TRBV19 | TRBD1 | 15 | TGTGCCAGTAGTATCCCGGGACAGGGGATAGAGACCCAGTACTTC | CASSIPGQGIETQYF